A single sample is the source of the 27 T cell receptor beta chains below, sequenced in a study of cytomegalovirus exposure and HLA in healthy donors. Data came from immunoSEQ multiplex PCR; TCRdb stores just in-frame clones and leaves some out. This sample has some 170,000 clones, with 85% to 90% found just once. The sequenced sample consisted of PBMCs. The receptors here all came from a woman aged 25 to 39 in good health and CMV-seronegative.

V and J are TRBV18 and TRBJ1-1, with 8 bases aligning to TRBD1. The germline CDR1 and CDR2 sequences are KGHSH and LQKENI. CDR3 length: 15 residues. The J segment lost 4 bases and the V segment lost 3 bases, leaving 7 bases of the junction unmatched. CDR3 nucleotides: TGTGCCAGCTCACCGCTAGGACAGGGAAGCACTGAAGCTTTCTTT. Translated: CASSPLGQGSTEAFF. Complete variable domain (other parts from reference TRBV18 and TRBJ1-1): NAGVMQNPRHLVRRRGQEARLRCSPMKGHSHVYWYRQLPEEGLKFMVYLQKENIIDESGMPKERFSAEFPKEGPSILRIQQVVRGDSAAYFCASSPLGQGSTEAFFGQGTRLTVV.

This chain links TRBV5-1 with TRBJ1-4; no definite D call. The CDR3 totals 16 residues. The V gene lost 0 bases and the J gene lost 4 bases, with 13 bases spanning the gap. Germline CDR1 is SGHRS and CDR2 is YFSETQ. The CDR3 coding sequence is TGCGCCAGCAGCTTGGCTTGGTGGGATGGTAATGAAAAACTGTTTTTT. Translated: CASSLAWWDGNEKLFF.

This chain uses TRBV7-3 with TRBJ2-7, with D possibly being TRBD1 or TRBD2 (5 bases each). Looked up from germline, CDR1 is SGHTA and CDR2 is FQGTGA. Between the trimmed V and J ends, which lost 2 bases and 2 bases, there was a span of 13 bases. The CDR3 runs 15 residues. The chain's CDR3 is CASSLQRDGTYEQYF. The CDR3 region has the DNA TGTGCCAGCAGCTTACAACGGGACGGGACCTACGAGCAGTACTTC.

The chain links TRBV6-6 to TRBJ1-3, with a possible D match to TRBD1 (6 bases). V dropped 7 bases and J dropped 4 bases, with 14 bases sitting between them. Germline CDR1 reads MNHNY; CDR2 reads SVGAGI (reference sequence). The CDR3 totals 14 residues. The CDR3, as DNA: TGTGCCAGCACCAGTACAGGGTTCGGAAACACCATATATTTT. Amino acids: CASTSTGFGNTIYF.

Notes on this clone: The sample contains more than one DNA sequence encoding this CDR3. The V gene is TRBV5-1, the J gene TRBJ1-5, with D possibly being TRBD1 (5 bases). Germline V gene data show CDR1 as SGHRS and CDR2 as YFSETQ. V gave up 1 base and J gave up 4 bases, with 6 bases separating them. CDR3 length equals 13 residues. The CDR3 nucleotides read TGCGCCAGCAGCTTGCGGGGGAATCAGCCCCAGCATTTT. As protein: CASSLRGNQPQHF. Using reference TRBV5-1 and TRBJ1-5 for the parts outside the CDR3, the full variable domain is KAGVTQTPRYLIKTRGQQVTLSCSPISGHRSVSWYQQTPGQGLQFLFEYFSETQRNKGNFPGRFSGRQFSNSRSEMNVSTLELGDSALYLCASSLRGNQPQHFGDGTRLSIL.

V gene TRBV19 combines with J gene TRBJ1-2; D ambiguous. CDR1 and CDR2 from the germline V gene are LNHDA and SQIVND (reference sequence). The V and J ends lost 5 bases and 4 bases respectively, with 14 bases between them. This CDR3 is 14 amino acids long. The CDR3 loop reads CASSPPFRGYGYTF. CDR3 DNA: TGTGCCAGTAGTCCGCCATTCCGGGGCTATGGCTACACCTTC.

The rearrangement links TRBV10-3 to TRBJ2-7; D unresolved. CDR1 is ENHRY and CDR2 is SYGVKD in the germline V gene. The CDR3 runs 12 residues. Trimming stripped 4 bases from V and 3 bases from J, with 7 bases between. The CDR3 DNA sequence: TGTGCCATCAGTGTAGTTAGCTACGAGCAGTACTTC. This codes for CAISVVSYEQYF.

This clone occurred a few times. The genes are TRBV7-9 and TRBJ1-2; possible D gene TRBD1, 5 bases. The length of the CDR3 is 10 residues. V lost 9 bases and J 8 bases, leaving 10 bases between the germline ends. The germline CDR1 and CDR2 sequences are SEHNR and FQNEAQ (reference sequence). CDR3 nucleotides: TGTGCCAGAAGGGGTTCCGGCTACACCTTC. Translation gives CARRGSGYTF.

The CDR3 DNA reads as TGTGCCAGCAGCAGCATTGGAGGACGGCCCTCTGGAAACACCATATATTTT. Protein product: CASSSIGGRPSGNTIYF. The chain uses TRBV9 and TRBJ1-3; no clear D gene. Germline loops: CDR1 SGDLS, CDR2 YYNGEE. Deletions cut 4 bases from V and 0 bases from J, with 17 bases between. The CDR3 extends over 17 amino acids.

This rearrangement joins TRBV5-1 to TRBJ1-3, with D possibly matching TRBD1 (6 bases). Trimming stripped 4 bases from V and 4 bases from J, with 18 bases between. Germline lookup yields CDR1 SGHRS and CDR2 YFSETQ. The length of the CDR3 is 16 residues. CDR3 in DNA: TGCGCCAGCAGCCGTACTTCACAGGGATCAGGAAACACCATATATTTT. Translating it yields CASSRTSQGSGNTIYF.

The chain joins TRBV27 to TRBJ2-5; D is uncertain. There are 12 residues in the CDR3. Germline lookup yields CDR1 MNHEY and CDR2 SMNVEV (reference sequence). V was pared by 8 bases and J by 7 bases, with 14 bases between. The CDR3 nucleotides are TGTGCCAGCGGGTCGTTCCTGGGGACCCAGTACTTC. This encodes CASGSFLGTQYF.

This clone was seen more than once but under ten times. The chain couples TRBV7-9 to TRBJ1-2; D is uncertain. Germline assignment: CDR1 SEHNR and CDR2 FQNEAQ (reference sequence). With 1 base removed from V and 7 bases from J, the gap between germline ends came to 10 bases. This CDR3 comprises 13 residues. Here the CDR3 reads CASSLEQFRGYTF. DNA for the CDR3: TGTGCCAGCAGCTTAGAACAGTTCCGTGGCTACACCTTC.

The rearrangement joins TRBV2 to TRBJ1-2; D might be TRBD1 (5 bases). The CDR3 contains 15 residues. Per the germline V gene, CDR1 is SNHLY and CDR2 is FYNNEI. Trimming removed 0 bases from V and 4 bases from J, with 12 bases in between. The CDR3 is CASSEAPGQGYGYTF. The CDR3 DNA follows: TGTGCCAGCAGTGAAGCGCCAGGGCAAGGCTATGGCTACACCTTC.

The rearrangement links TRBV5-4 to TRBJ1-1; D might be TRBD1 (6 bases). The CDR3 length is 16 residues. V lost 4 bases and J 5 bases, leaving 21 bases between the germline ends. CDR1 and CDR2 from the germline V gene are SGHNT and YYREEE (reference sequence). The CDR3 DNA follows: TGTGCCAGCAGCGGGGCCCCCTACAGGGAAGGGACTGAAGCTTTCTTT. Its translation: CASSGAPYREGTEAFF.

CDR3 sequence reads: CASSISAGGLDTQYF. CDR3 bases: TGTGCCAGTAGTATCTCAGCGGGGGGTTTAGATACGCAGTATTTT. V usage is TRBV19 and J usage is TRBJ2-3; 9 nucleotides match TRBD2. The V gene's germline CDR1 is LNHDA and CDR2 SQIVND (reference sequence). The ends lost 3 bases at V and 5 bases at J; junction bases unmatched: 6. The CDR3 spans 15 residues.

This clone showed up just a few times. This chain joins TRBV11-2 and TRBJ1-6; no clear D gene. The V gene's germline CDR1 is SGHAT and CDR2 FQNNGV. The CDR3 extends over 14 amino acids. Trimming pared 1 base from V and 6 bases from J, leaving 7 bases between. The CDR3 nucleotides are TGTGCCAGCAGCTTAGGTTCACCTAATTCACCCCTCCACTTT. Translating it yields CASSLGSPNSPLHF.

The chain joins TRBV2 to TRBJ1-5; D uncertain. V was pared by 0 bases and J by 3 bases, with 9 bases between. This CDR3 is 15 amino acids long. CDR1 and CDR2 (germline): SNHLY, FYNNEI. In nucleotides, the CDR3 is TGTGCCAGCAGTGAAGCGCTATTTAACAATCAGCCCCAGCATTTT. This codes for CASSEALFNNQPQHF.

This clone was detected once. The chain combines TRBV27 with TRBJ1-6; 10 bases align to TRBD1. The CDR3 spans 14 residues. The V gene's germline CDR1 is MNHEY and CDR2 SMNVEV (reference sequence). Trimming at V came to 6 bases and at J to 10 bases, leaving 6 bases not matched to a gene. The CDR3 DNA follows: TGTGCCAGCAGACCGGGACAGGGGTGGTCACCCCTCCACTTT. Amino acids: CASRPGQGWSPLHF.

This clone was observed once. The chain carries TRBV6-5 and TRBJ2-2, with 8 bases aligning to TRBD2. The germline V gene encodes CDR1 MNHEY and CDR2 SVGAGI. Trimming took 11 bases from V and 3 from J; bases not matched to a gene: 11. The CDR3 totals 15 residues. The CDR3 here is CASGTGGEDTGELFF. The CDR3 DNA is TGTGCCTCCGGTACGGGGGGGGAGGACACCGGGGAGCTGTTTTTT.

This clone was seen only a few times. V and J are TRBV27 and TRBJ2-7, with 10 bases that match TRBD1. Germline-derived CDR1 and CDR2 are MNHEY and SMNVEV (reference sequence). This CDR3 has 15 amino acids. V gave up 8 bases and J gave up 4 bases; unmatched junction bases: 11. The CDR3 loop is CASGPSGTGDYEQYF. CDR3 nucleotide sequence: TGTGCCAGCGGGCCCTCCGGGACAGGGGATTACGAGCAGTACTTC.

CDR3 residues: CASSAWGAGKYNEQFF. The CDR3 DNA is TGTGCCAGCAGCGCATGGGGAGCGGGCAAGTACAATGAGCAGTTCTTC. The gene calls are TRBV2 and TRBJ2-1, with a possible D match to TRBD2 (6 bases). Trimming cost V 6 bases and J 4 bases, with 19 bases left between them. There are 16 residues in the CDR3. CDR1 SNHLY and CDR2 FYNNEI come from the germline V gene.

J is TRBJ1-2 and V is TRBV5-5; 8 bases match TRBD1. Looked up from germline, CDR1 is SGHKS and CDR2 is YYEKEE (reference sequence). The CDR3 has 18 residues. The V segment lost 3 bases and the J segment 3 bases; nucleotides outside the gene matches: 16. Here the CDR3 DNA reads TGTGCCAGCAGCTCCTCCTGGACAGGGACCCCTCGGGACTATGGCTACACCTTC. Translated: CASSSSWTGTPRDYGYTF.

This clone was seen a handful of times. This specimen includes other DNA sequences encoding the same CDR3. The V call is TRBV7-7, the J call TRBJ2-5; TRBD1 matches 7 bases. Germline V gene sequence: CDR1 SSHAT, CDR2 FNYEAQ (reference sequence). The CDR3 extends over 14 amino acids. V was pared by 3 bases and J by 1 base, with 2 bases of the junction left unmatched. CDR3 protein: CASSLNRGQETQYF. The CDR3 nucleotides are TGTGCCAGCAGCTTGAACAGGGGCCAAGAGACCCAGTACTTC. Together with reference TRBV7-7 and TRBJ2-5, the CDR3 gives the full variable domain: GAGVSQSPRYKVTKRGQDVTLRCDPISSHATLYWYQQALGQGPEFLTYFNYEAQPDKSGLPSDRFSAERPEGSISTLTIQRTEQRDSAMYRCASSLNRGQETQYFGPGTRLLVL.

This chain links TRBV4-2 with TRBJ2-5; no reliable D call. The germline V and J ends were trimmed by 4 bases and 5 bases, with 14 bases remaining between them. CDR1 is LGHNA, CDR2 YNFKEQ, per germline. This CDR3 spans 14 amino acids. Here the CDR3 reads CASSPGSRAETQYF. In DNA, the CDR3 is TGTGCCAGCAGCCCCGGTTCTAGGGCGGAGACCCAGTACTTC.

This chain joins TRBV6-1 and TRBJ1-5; D gene ambiguous. Germline CDR1 is MNHNS and CDR2 is SASEGT. This CDR3 spans 13 amino acids. Trimming pared 7 bases from V and 4 bases from J, leaving 11 bases between. The CDR3 DNA follows: TGTGCCAGCACATTCCAACTGAATCAGCCCCAGCATTTT. It yields the protein CASTFQLNQPQHF.

The chain employs TRBV9 and TRBJ2-3; D call uncertain. This CDR3 has 14 residues. The germline V gene encodes CDR1 SGDLS and CDR2 YYNGEE. Trimming removed 2 bases from V and 6 bases from J, with 13 bases in between. CDR3 amino acids: CASSVGLLGDTQYF. The CDR3 DNA reads TGTGCCAGCAGCGTCGGGCTTCTCGGGGATACGCAGTATTTT.

This clone was seen once. V gene TRBV7-2 combines with J gene TRBJ2-3; D call uncertain. Germline CDR1 SGHTA, CDR2 FQGNSA. CDR3 length equals 15 residues. The V gene lost 1 base and the J gene lost 5 bases, with 13 bases spanning the gap. CDR3 residues: CASSLVRGFKDTQYF. Written as DNA, the CDR3 is TGTGCCAGCAGCTTAGTCCGAGGTTTTAAAGATACGCAGTATTTT.